This TCR beta chain comes out of a study of blood T cell repertoires in COVID-19. TCRdb's table, derived via immunoSEQ multiplex PCR, lists solely in-frame clones and lacks some. The profile covers tens of thousands of clones, with about four fifths appearing a single time and 5% to 7.5% taken by the ten largest. This clone has a single count. The V end was cut by 3 bases, the J end by 0 bases, with 12 bases between. Germline CDR1 GTSNPN, CDR2 SVGIG (reference sequence). This CDR3 contains 15 residues. The chain joins TRBV30 to TRBJ2-1, with D possibly matching TRBD2 (5 bases). The material sequenced was peripheral blood. The TCR comes from a woman in her fifties or sixties with acute or convalescent COVID-19. The DNA of the CDR3 is TGTGCCTGGAGGGAGGACTCGAGCTCCTACAATGAGCAGTTCTTC. Amino acid sequence: CAWREDSSSYNEQFF.